These 18 T cell receptor beta chains share one sample of origin, sequenced in a study of CD8 T cells in Susac syndrome. Random-hexamer reverse transcription was applied to roughly 0.5 to 1 ug RNA. TCRdb re-called the immunoSEQ multiplex PCR reads with MiXCR, one entry per CDR3 protein. The sample lists roughly 200,000 distinct CDR3 sequences; approximately 94% were seen once. Material: CD4+ T cells from PBMCs. Receptors were obtained from a human donor with Susac syndrome.

This clonotype occurred once. The genes are TRBV7-2 and TRBJ1-2; possibly TRBD1 for D (5 bases). Germline CDR1 and CDR2: SGHTA and FQGNSA. The CDR3 sequence is 15 residues long. V lost 1 base, J lost 2 bases, and 11 bases lay in between. The CDR3 sequence is CASSLGWDGNYGYTF. CDR3 DNA sequence: TGTGCCAGCAGCTTAGGATGGGACGGGAACTATGGCTACACCTTC.

This clonotype occurred once. The chain recombines TRBV7-9 with TRBJ1-2; D call uncertain. The CDR3 length is 15 residues. V lost 5 bases and J 5 bases, leaving 18 bases between the germline ends. The germline V gene has CDR1 SEHNR and CDR2 FQNEAQ (reference sequence). The CDR3 loop reads CASSPGLWGGYGYTF. CDR3 sequence (DNA): TGTGCCAGCAGCCCCGGGCTCTGGGGTGGGTATGGCTACACCTTC.

The rearrangement joins TRBV7-3 to TRBJ1-4, with D hard to call. Per germline, CDR1 SGHTA and CDR2 FQGTGA. This CDR3 spans 13 amino acids. Trimming cost V 0 bases and J 3 bases, with 2 bases left between them. CDR3 coding DNA: TGTGCCAGCAGCTTAACGGCTAATGAAAAACTGTTTTTT. Protein: CASSLTANEKLFF.

The genes are TRBV9 and TRBJ2-3; tentatively, D is TRBD2 (6 bases). CDR1 and CDR2 (germline): SGDLS, YYNGEE. With 0 bases removed from V and 1 base from J, the gap between germline ends came to 6 bases. CDR3 size: 14 residues. The CDR3 DNA reads TGTGCCAGCAGCGTAGCTAGCGGCACAGATACGCAGTATTTT. Residues: CASSVASGTDTQYF.

J is TRBJ2-5 and V is TRBV9, with 7 bases aligning to TRBD2. This CDR3 spans 14 amino acids. V lost 0 bases, J lost 5 bases, and 4 bases stayed unmatched. CDR1 SGDLS and CDR2 YYNGEE come from the germline V gene. The CDR3 DNA reads TGTGCCAGCAGCGTAGGACTAGCTGGCGAGACCCAGTACTTC. Translation: CASSVGLAGETQYF.

The rearrangement links TRBV6-6 to TRBJ1-1, with a possible D match to TRBD1 (5 bases). Between the trimmed V and J ends, which lost 4 bases and 5 bases, there was a span of 17 bases. Germline CDR1 reads MNHNY; CDR2 reads SVGAGI (reference sequence). The CDR3 contains 15 residues. In DNA, the CDR3 is TGTGCCAGCAGTTTACTCTCCCAGGGACCGACTGAAGCTTTCTTT. It specifies CASSLLSQGPTEAFF.

This chain connects TRBV6-5 to TRBJ2-2; D might be TRBD1 (6 bases). CDR1 is MNHEY, CDR2 SVGAGI, per germline. Trimming removed 7 bases from V and 2 bases from J, with 14 bases in between. The CDR3 totals 15 residues. Here the CDR3 DNA reads TGTGCCAGCAAAGGGACACCGGATAACACCGGGGAGCTGTTTTTT. Residues: CASKGTPDNTGELFF.

The chain recombines TRBV29-1 with TRBJ2-1; the D gene could be TRBD1 or TRBD2 (6 bases each). The V gene lost 2 bases and the J gene lost 4 bases, with 15 bases spanning the gap. CDR1 is SQVTM, CDR2 ANQGSEA, per germline. The CDR3 consists of 15 residues. The CDR3 reads CSVEHGGARYNEQFF. DNA of the CDR3: TGCAGCGTTGAACACGGGGGCGCCAGGTACAATGAGCAGTTCTTC.

This clonotype showed up just once. The chain recombines TRBV12-3 or TRBV12-4 with TRBJ1-1, with D unresolved. Trimming left V 7 bases short and J 8 bases short, with 11 bases between. CDR3 length: 11 amino acids. Here the CDR3 reads CASTHTKEAFF. For the CDR3, the DNA is TGTGCCAGCACCCATACAAAAGAAGCTTTCTTT.

The chain couples TRBV5-6 to TRBJ2-2; D gene unclear. V gave up 4 bases and J gave up 4 bases, with 17 bases separating them. Germline V gives CDR1 SGHDT, CDR2 YYEEEE. CDR3 length equals 16 residues. The CDR3: CASSPTFLSGTGELFF. The DNA for the CDR3 is TGTGCCAGCAGCCCTACCTTCCTAAGTGGCACCGGGGAGCTGTTTTTT.

This clonotype was observed a few times. One end of the junction does not line up with germline, which may come from a read error. This sequence joins TRBV5-1 and TRBJ2-3, with D possibly TRBD1 on 6 matching bases. Germline CDR1 reads SGHRS; CDR2 reads YFSETQ. This CDR3 region has 12 residues. In DNA, the CDR3 is TGTGCCAGCAGCTTAGGGGGAGATACGCAGTATTTT. Translated, it gives CASSLGGDTQYF.

The chain joins TRBV6-2 or TRBV6-3 to TRBJ2-7; D perhaps matches TRBD2 (5 bases). The CDR3 is 12 residues long. With 6 bases removed from V and 7 bases from J, the gap between germline ends came to 13 bases. Germline V lookup: CDR1 MNHEY, CDR2 SVGEGT. The CDR3 DNA reads TGTGCCAGCAGCCTCCCTCCGGGGGAGCAGTACTTC. Amino acid sequence: CASSLPPGEQYF.

The chain joins TRBV12-3 or TRBV12-4 to TRBJ2-3, with TRBD1 as a possible D gene (5 bases). The CDR3 contains 13 residues. V lost 5 bases to trimming and J lost 1 base, with 7 bases between them. In DNA form, the CDR3 reads TGTGCCAGCAGTACCAGGGGCACAGATACGCAGTATTTT. This gives the protein CASSTRGTDTQYF.

The chain has TRBV18 and TRBJ1-1; 7 positions match TRBD1. Germline V CDR1 and CDR2: KGHSH, LQKENI. With 1 base clipped from V and 7 bases from J, the junction kept 3 bases outside the gene matches. The CDR3 is 13 residues long. This CDR3 reads CASSPQGQYEAFF. CDR3 nucleotides: TGTGCCAGCTCACCACAGGGACAGTATGAAGCTTTCTTT.

The V call is TRBV29-1, the J call TRBJ2-5, with 7 nucleotides matching TRBD1. After removal of 2 bases from V and 4 bases from J, the junction contained 1 base not matched to a gene. CDR1 is SQVTM, CDR2 ANQGSEA, per germline. The CDR3 contains 12 residues. The CDR3 DNA follows: TGCAGCGTTGAAAGGACAGGAGAGACCCAGTACTTC. It is translated as CSVERTGETQYF.

The chain couples TRBV5-6 to TRBJ2-1; 9 positions match TRBD2. J lost 5 bases, V lost 5 bases, and 8 bases had no gene match. The CDR3 has 15 amino acids. CDR1 and CDR2 (germline): SGHDT, YYEEEE. This chain's CDR3 is CASRPGTSTNNEQFF. The CDR3 region has the DNA TGTGCCAGCAGACCTGGGACTAGCACAAACAATGAGCAGTTCTTC.

The J gene is TRBJ2-5, the V gene TRBV12-3 or TRBV12-4, with TRBD1 matching over 7 bases. The CDR3 covers 13 residues. With 7 bases clipped from V and 5 bases from J, the junction kept 7 bases outside the gene matches. DNA of the CDR3: TGTGCCAGCAATATTGGACAGGCGGAGACCCAGTACTTC. Its translation is CASNIGQAETQYF.

The chain carries TRBV14 and TRBJ1-1; 7 bases agree with TRBD1. The length of the CDR3 is 16 residues. Germline-derived CDR1 and CDR2 are SGHDN and FVKESK. The J segment lost 1 base and the V segment lost 1 base, leaving 6 bases of the junction unmatched. Here the CDR3 reads CASSQAPGQPNTEAFF. CDR3 coding DNA: TGTGCCAGCAGCCAAGCCCCGGGACAGCCGAACACTGAAGCTTTCTTT. Together with reference TRBV14 and TRBJ1-1, the CDR3 gives the full variable domain: EAGVTQFPSHSVIEKGQTVTLRCDPISGHDNLYWYRRVMGKEIKFLLHFVKESKQDESGMPNNRFLAERTGGTYSTLKVQPAELEDSGVYFCASSQAPGQPNTEAFFGQGTRLTVV.